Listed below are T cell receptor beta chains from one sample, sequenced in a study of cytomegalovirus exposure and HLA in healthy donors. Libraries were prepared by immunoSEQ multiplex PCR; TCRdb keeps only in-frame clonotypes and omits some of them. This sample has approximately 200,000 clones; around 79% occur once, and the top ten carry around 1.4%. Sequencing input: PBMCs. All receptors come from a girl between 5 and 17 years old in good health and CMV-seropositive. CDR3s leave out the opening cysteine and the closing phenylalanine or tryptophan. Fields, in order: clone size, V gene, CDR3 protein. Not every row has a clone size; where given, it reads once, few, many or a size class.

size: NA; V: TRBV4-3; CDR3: ASSPSELAYGYT
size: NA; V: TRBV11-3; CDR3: ASSFRDRAYNSPLH
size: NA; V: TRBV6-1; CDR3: ASRLSQGNEKLF
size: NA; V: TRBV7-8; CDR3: ASSPGRTGGLRGYT
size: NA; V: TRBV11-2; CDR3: ASSLGQGADYGYT
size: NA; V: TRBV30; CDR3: AWSDDSLGELF
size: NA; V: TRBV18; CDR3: ASSPPVGSGGADTQY
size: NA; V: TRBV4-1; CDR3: ASSQGRDGVDIQY
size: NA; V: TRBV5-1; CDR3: ASSLYGIDNDEQF
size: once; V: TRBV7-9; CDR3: AAGKRGGNEQF
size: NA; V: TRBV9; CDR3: ASSVAGNTEAF
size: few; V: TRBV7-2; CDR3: ASSWDNRNSGANVLT
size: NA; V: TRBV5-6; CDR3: ASSEGQAYEQY
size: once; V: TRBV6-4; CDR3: ASSDSSGFYNEQF
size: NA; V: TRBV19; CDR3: ASTSAGQGGEQY
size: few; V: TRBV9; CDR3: ASSVASKEGTQY
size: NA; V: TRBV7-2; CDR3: ASSSGLSNQPQH
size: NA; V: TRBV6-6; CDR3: ASSQAGSTDTQY
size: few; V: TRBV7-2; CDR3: ASSLALAGGSKWTQY
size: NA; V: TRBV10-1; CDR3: ASSVRQFHTQY
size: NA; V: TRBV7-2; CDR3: ASTTGGNYGYT
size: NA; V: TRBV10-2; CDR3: ASSAPGTGKNYEQY
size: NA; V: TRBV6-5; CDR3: ASTPGTGELF
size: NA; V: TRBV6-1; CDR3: AIETGYSPLH
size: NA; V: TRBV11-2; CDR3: ASSRALQGATYEQY
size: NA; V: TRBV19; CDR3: ASKTPQDPRGEQF
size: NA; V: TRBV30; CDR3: AWRPGGPRSSYNEQF
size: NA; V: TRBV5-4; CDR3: ASSPGQGAGYGYT
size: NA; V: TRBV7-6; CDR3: ASSLAETGGDTEAF
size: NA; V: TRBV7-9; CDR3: ASSSMAGKGTQY
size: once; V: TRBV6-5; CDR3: ASSYFGAKNTEAF
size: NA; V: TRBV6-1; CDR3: ASSLRDRERGEQF
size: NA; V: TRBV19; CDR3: ASNPGGLYTEAF
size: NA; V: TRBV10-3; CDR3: AISEGGGAYNEQF
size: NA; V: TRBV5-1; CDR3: ASSIQGALGTGELF
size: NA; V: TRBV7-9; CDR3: ASDARGGITEAF
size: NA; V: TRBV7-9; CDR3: ASSPLNGENTEAF
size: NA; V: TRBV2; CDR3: ASSRGTLNSPLH
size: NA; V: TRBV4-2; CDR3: ASSQDPSLAKNIQY
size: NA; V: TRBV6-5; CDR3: ASSWGTRNYSPLH
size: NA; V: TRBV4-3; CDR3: ASSQEYRASPYNEQF